Below, 29 T cell receptor beta chains from the same sample are listed, as sequenced in a study of shared clonotypes between healthy human individuals. It was CD45RO-negative cells, positively selected for CCR7, that made up naive CD8 cells, with terminally differentiated effector memory CD45RA+ cells excluded. Assay: immunoSEQ multiplex PCR; the TCRdb copy retains only in-frame clones and omits some. The sample holds some 2,000,000 clones, 85% to 95% seen once. The specimen sequenced was naive CD8+ T cells sorted from blood. Every receptor here comes from a man aged 18-30 years in good health.

The chain couples TRBV30 to TRBJ2-2, with 13 bases that match TRBD2. The trim removed 0 bases at V and 6 bases at J, leaving 1 base unmatched. Looked up from germline, CDR1 is GTSNPN and CDR2 is SVGIG (reference sequence). The CDR3 covers 15 residues. The CDR3 here is CAWSVTSGGAGELFF. The CDR3 DNA follows: TGTGCCTGGAGTGTAACTAGCGGGGGGGCCGGGGAGCTGTTTTTT. Combining the CDR3 with reference TRBV30 and TRBJ2-2 gives the whole variable domain SQTIHQWPATLVQPVGSPLSLECTVEGTSNPNLYWYRQAAGRGLQLLFYSVGIGQISSEVPQNLSASRPQDRQFILSSKKLLLSDSGFYLCAWSVTSGGAGELFFGEGSRLTVL.

The chain has TRBV5-4 and TRBJ2-5, with 7 nucleotides matching TRBD1. Trimming at V came to 0 bases and at J to 1 base, leaving 6 bases not matched to a gene. The CDR3 contains 16 residues. Germline loops: CDR1 SGHNT, CDR2 YYREEE (reference sequence). In DNA, the CDR3 is TGTGCCAGCAGCTTGGGGACAGGAATTATCCAAGAGACCCAGTACTTC. It codes for CASSLGTGIIQETQYF.

The chain is built from TRBV11-2 and TRBJ2-7, with D maybe TRBD2 (6 bases). This CDR3 spans 13 amino acids. CDR1 SGHAT and CDR2 FQNNGV come from the germline V gene. The V gene lost 4 bases and the J gene lost 4 bases, with 11 bases spanning the gap. The CDR3 region has the DNA TGTGCCAGCAGCTGGGACTTGAGGTACGAGCAGTACTTC. Its protein is CASSWDLRYEQYF.

V usage is TRBV2 and J usage is TRBJ2-1; 13 bases are a match to TRBD2. V lost 0 bases to trimming and J lost 8 bases; unmatched junction nucleotides: 1. The CDR3 runs to 15 residues. The germline V gene encodes CDR1 SNHLY and CDR2 FYNNEI. CDR3 DNA sequence: TGTGCCAGCAGTGAAGCGGGACTAGCGGGGTATGAGCAGTTCTTC. Protein sequence: CASSEAGLAGYEQFF.

The rearrangement uses TRBV4-1 and TRBJ2-7, with TRBD1 matching over 8 bases. With V trimmed by 2 bases and J by 4 bases, 7 bases remained unmatched. Per the germline V gene, CDR1 is MGHRA and CDR2 is YSYEKL. This CDR3 has 15 residues. CDR3 nucleotide sequence: TGCGCCAGCAGCCAAACCCGACAGGGGATTTACGAGCAGTACTTC. Translated: CASSQTRQGIYEQYF.

The chain recombines TRBV6-1 with TRBJ1-2, with D uncertain. Germline V gene data show CDR1 as MNHNS and CDR2 as SASEGT. The CDR3 runs 11 residues. Trimming stripped 3 bases from V and 4 bases from J, with 3 bases between. For the CDR3, the DNA is TGTGCCAGCAGTGACATCTATGGCTACACCTTC. Its protein is CASSDIYGYTF.

The chain joins TRBV29-1 to TRBJ1-1; D gene ambiguous. From germline, CDR1 is SQVTM and CDR2 ANQGSEA. V was pared by 4 bases and J by 6 bases, with 9 bases between. This CDR3 contains 11 residues. The DNA of the CDR3 is TGCAGCGTTGGGTACCAGGCTGAAGCTTTCTTT. It encodes CSVGYQAEAFF.

The genes are TRBV29-1 and TRBJ2-1; 8 positions agree with TRBD1. The CDR3 has 14 amino acids. Losses at the gene ends were 5 bases for V and 3 bases for J; bases not matched to a gene: 6. Germline V gene lookup returns CDR1 SQVTM and CDR2 ANQGSEA. CDR3 sequence: CSVIRTGFYNEQFF. The CDR3 bases are TGCAGCGTTATCAGGACAGGGTTCTACAATGAGCAGTTCTTC.

The rearrangement joins TRBV7-9 to TRBJ2-6, with 11 bases matching TRBD1. CDR3 length: 19 amino acids. The germline V gene encodes CDR1 SEHNR and CDR2 FQNEAQ (reference sequence). V gave up 4 bases and J gave up 3 bases; unmatched junction bases: 11. DNA of the CDR3: TGTGCCAGCAGCTCGTTACCCGGGACAGGGGGTTATGGGGCCAACGTCCTGACTTTC. It codes for CASSSLPGTGGYGANVLTF.

V gene TRBV29-1 combines with J gene TRBJ2-1; a weak D match, TRBD1 (6 bases). This CDR3 contains 15 residues. V was clipped by 3 bases and J by 2 bases, with 14 bases between them. CDR1 is SQVTM and CDR2 is ANQGSEA in the germline V gene. The CDR3 DNA reads as TGCAGCGTTGACGGGCGGGCAGGGGCCTACAATGAGCAGTTCTTC. Encoded protein: CSVDGRAGAYNEQFF.

The chain uses TRBV10-3 and TRBJ2-1; TRBD2 aligns across 11 bases. CDR1 is ENHRY and CDR2 is SYGVKD in the germline V gene. Losses at the gene ends were 11 bases for V and 4 bases for J; bases not matched to a gene: 4. The CDR3 sequence is 13 residues long. The CDR3: CAVGTSGYNEQFF. For the CDR3, the DNA is TGTGCCGTCGGGACTAGCGGTTACAATGAGCAGTTCTTC.

The genes are TRBV28 and TRBJ1-5, with 10 positions matching TRBD1. Germline trimming cut 6 bases from V and 15 bases from J; bases unmatched to any gene: 17. The germline gives CDR1 MDHEN, CDR2 SYDVKM. The CDR3 is 15 residues long. The CDR3 sequence: CASSSFRQGARLLHF. CDR3 nucleotides: TGTGCCAGCAGCTCATTTCGACAGGGGGCGCGGTTGTTGCATTTT.

The chain couples TRBV5-1 to TRBJ2-7, with unresolved D. This CDR3 has 13 amino acids. Trimming left V 5 bases short and J 0 bases short, with 9 bases between. From germline, CDR1 is SGHRS and CDR2 YFSETQ. CDR3 loop: CASRKGDSYEQYF. In DNA, the CDR3 is TGCGCCAGCAGAAAAGGCGACTCCTACGAGCAGTACTTC.

The rearrangement joins TRBV7-6 to TRBJ2-1; possibly TRBD2 for D (5 bases). There are 14 residues in the CDR3. The V gene lost 5 bases and the J gene lost 7 bases, with 15 bases spanning the gap. CDR1 SGHVS and CDR2 FNYEAQ come from the germline V gene. The CDR3 spells CASSPPPSTNEQFF. The DNA for the CDR3 is TGTGCCAGCAGCCCCCCACCTAGCACTAATGAGCAGTTCTTC.

V gene TRBV4-3 combines with J gene TRBJ2-7; maybe TRBD2 (5 bases). The V gene's germline CDR1 is LGHNA and CDR2 YSLEER. CDR3 size: 15 residues. Trimming stripped 4 bases from V and 2 bases from J, with 15 bases between. The CDR3: CASSRSEGGTYEQYF. Written as DNA, the CDR3 is TGCGCCAGCAGCCGGAGTGAGGGCGGTACCTACGAGCAGTACTTC.

This clone is a singleton in its sample. The rearrangement joins TRBV30 to TRBJ1-1, with D hard to call. Germline CDR1 is GTSNPN and CDR2 is SVGIG (reference sequence). The CDR3 totals 14 residues. V was clipped by 0 bases and J by 7 bases, with 15 bases between them. CDR3 bases: TGTGCCTGGAGTGTACGGGAGTTGTTCGGTGAAGCTTTCTTT. Its protein product is CAWSVRELFGEAFF. The entire variable domain, with the rest obtained from reference TRBV30 and TRBJ1-1, is as follows: SQTIHQWPATLVQPVGSPLSLECTVEGTSNPNLYWYRQAAGRGLQLLFYSVGIGQISSEVPQNLSASRPQDRQFILSSKKLLLSDSGFYLCAWSVRELFGEAFFGQGTRLTVV.

The V and J genes are TRBV6-5 and TRBJ2-7; D might be TRBD1 (6 bases). Per germline, CDR1 MNHEY and CDR2 SVGAGI. V gave up 2 bases and J gave up 1 base, with 15 bases separating them. The CDR3 spans 16 residues. The CDR3 nucleotides are TGTGCCAGCAGTTACCCACGGGCAGGGGCGTCCTACGAGCAGTACTTC. Protein: CASSYPRAGASYEQYF.

This clone appeared a single time. The chain is built from TRBV15 and TRBJ2-7, with D unresolved. Trimming removed 1 base from V and 0 bases from J, with 13 bases in between. Looked up from germline, CDR1 is LNHNV and CDR2 is YYDKDF (reference sequence). CDR3 length: 16 residues. The CDR3 is CATSRVGGASSYEQYF. Here the CDR3 DNA reads TGTGCCACCAGCAGAGTGGGCGGAGCGAGCTCCTACGAGCAGTACTTC.

The chain recombines TRBV9 with TRBJ2-7; D remains unclear. Germline CDR1 reads SGDLS; CDR2 reads YYNGEE. Trimming took 4 bases from V and 4 from J, leaving 15 bases between them. CDR3 length equals 14 residues. The CDR3 sequence is CASSPSGISYEQYF. The CDR3 DNA reads TGTGCCAGCAGCCCATCGGGTATCTCTTACGAGCAGTACTTC.

This rearrangement joins TRBV27 to TRBJ1-1; D uncertain. This CDR3 contains 13 residues. V was cut by 2 bases and J by 1 base, with 5 bases left in between. Germline V gene lookup returns CDR1 MNHEY and CDR2 SMNVEV (reference sequence). The DNA of the CDR3 is TGTGCCAGCAGTTTAAGCAAGAACACTGAAGCTTTCTTT. Amino acids: CASSLSKNTEAFF.

V and J are TRBV7-9 and TRBJ2-1; D might be TRBD2 (5 bases). This CDR3 comprises 16 residues. Germline V gene lookup returns CDR1 SEHNR and CDR2 FQNEAQ (reference sequence). Trimming removed 2 bases from V and 12 bases from J, with 23 bases in between. The CDR3 nucleotides read TGTGCCAGCAGCTTATCCATCGGGCCCGAAGACGGAGGGCAGTTCTTC. This sequence encodes CASSLSIGPEDGGQFF.

This clone appeared once. The V call is TRBV6-5, the J call TRBJ2-5, with TRBD2 matching over 13 bases. J gave up 4 bases and V 1 base, and 3 bases lay outside the gene matches. The CDR3 consists of 16 residues. CDR1 MNHEY and CDR2 SVGAGI come from the germline V gene. CDR3 region: CASSYYRTSGRETQYF. Written as DNA, the CDR3 is TGTGCCAGCAGTTACTACCGGACTAGCGGGAGAGAGACCCAGTACTTC.

This chain uses TRBV4-1 with TRBJ1-1; D unclear. Trimming left V 0 bases short and J 6 bases short, with 8 bases between. The germline V gene encodes CDR1 MGHRA and CDR2 YSYEKL. The CDR3 covers 13 residues. The CDR3 spells CASSQDNTAEAFF. The CDR3 DNA follows: TGCGCCAGCAGCCAAGACAATACGGCTGAAGCTTTCTTT.

The rearrangement joins TRBV28 to TRBJ2-7; D may correspond to TRBD1 or TRBD2 (5 bases each). Germline V CDR1 and CDR2: MDHEN, SYDVKM. The V end was cut by 5 bases, the J end by 3 bases, with 11 bases between. This CDR3 has 13 amino acids. As DNA, the CDR3 is TGTGCCAGCAGTGGGGACGGGATCTACGAGCAGTACTTC. Translating it yields CASSGDGIYEQYF.

The chain recombines TRBV4-1 with TRBJ2-7, with 8 nucleotides matching TRBD1. The CDR3 runs to 15 residues. Germline V gene data show CDR1 as MGHRA and CDR2 as YSYEKL. The trim removed 0 bases at V and 4 bases at J, leaving 5 bases unmatched. The CDR3 spells CASSQDGQGMYEQYF. In DNA form, the CDR3 reads TGCGCCAGCAGCCAAGATGGACAGGGCATGTACGAGCAGTACTTC.

To note about this clone: The same CDR3 can be traced to other DNA sequences in this sample. CDR3 protein: CASSLDSSYNEQFF. CDR3 nucleotide sequence: TGCGCCAGCAGCTTGGACAGCTCCTACAATGAGCAGTTCTTC. The J gene is TRBJ2-1, the V gene TRBV5-1; D uncertain. Germline V gene lookup returns CDR1 SGHRS and CDR2 YFSETQ. Trimming removed 0 bases from V and 0 bases from J, with 4 bases in between. The CDR3 contains 14 residues.

The rearrangement uses TRBV27 and TRBJ2-5; D not resolved. V dropped 2 bases and J dropped 0 bases, with 7 bases sitting between them. Germline CDR1 reads MNHEY; CDR2 reads SMNVEV (reference sequence). There are 14 residues in the CDR3. The DNA for the CDR3 is TGTGCCAGCAGTTTAATTCGGAACCAAGAGACCCAGTACTTC. As protein: CASSLIRNQETQYF.

V and J are TRBV18 and TRBJ2-5; TRBD1 agrees at 8 bases. Germline V gene sequence: CDR1 KGHSH, CDR2 LQKENI. Unmatched junction bases numbered 11, after V lost 0 bases and J lost 5 bases. This CDR3 has 17 amino acids. This chain's CDR3 is CASSPPVRQGMVETQYF. For the CDR3, the DNA is TGTGCCAGCTCACCACCGGTGAGACAGGGGATGGTGGAGACCCAGTACTTC.

The chain carries TRBV10-3 and TRBJ1-6; weak D call: TRBD1 (6 bases). The CDR3 loop spans 17 amino acids. CDR1 is ENHRY and CDR2 is SYGVKD in the germline V gene. Deletions cut 4 bases from V and 4 bases from J, with 17 bases between. CDR3 coding DNA: TGTGCCATCAGTGGGTTTCCTCGGGACATGTATAATTCACCCCTCCACTTT. It codes for CAISGFPRDMYNSPLHF.